A selection of T cell receptor beta chains follows, all from one sample in a study of shared clonotypes between healthy human individuals. Sequenced by immunoSEQ multiplex PCR; TCRdb stores in-frame clones only, minus some. The sample contains about 1.1 million clones, about 80% of which appear only once. The specimen sequenced was memory CD4+ T cells from PBMCs. These receptor sequences come from a man between 18 and 29 years old in good health. Some clones in this sample may be carry-over from other donors' samples. The CDR3 runs from the conserved cysteine through the conserved F or W. The order of the fields is V gene, J gene, clone size, D gene, CDR3 protein, CDR3 DNA. D genes are given only for firm matches. Where a row states a size, it is once, few, many or the class of an expanded clone; other rows omit it.

V gene: TRBV7-3
J gene: TRBJ2-7
clone size: NA
D gene: TRBD2
CDR3 protein: CASRGTSGTDEQYF
CDR3 DNA: TGTGCCAGCAGGGGGACTAGCGGGACCGACGAGCAGTACTTC

V gene: TRBV7-3
J gene: TRBJ2-5
clone size: many
D gene: NA
CDR3 protein: CASSSYESGTQYF
CDR3 DNA: TGTGCCAGCAGCTCGTACGAATCAGGGACCCAGTACTTC

V gene: TRBV2
J gene: TRBJ2-7
clone size: NA
D gene: NA
CDR3 protein: CASSESPGTTQQYF
CDR3 DNA: TGTGCCAGCAGCGAAAGCCCCGGGACGACGCAGCAGTACTTC

V gene: TRBV18
J gene: TRBJ2-3
clone size: NA
D gene: NA
CDR3 protein: CASSQNYHSTDTQYF
CDR3 DNA: TGTGCCAGCTCCCAGAACTATCACAGCACAGATACGCAGTATTTT

V gene: TRBV7-6
J gene: TRBJ1-3
clone size: NA
D gene: NA
CDR3 protein: CASSLRKASSGNTIYF
CDR3 DNA: TGTGCCAGCAGCTTGAGAAAAGCCTCCTCTGGAAACACCATATATTTT

V gene: TRBV18
J gene: TRBJ2-7
clone size: NA
D gene: TRBD2
CDR3 protein: CASSEKLAGGYEQYF
CDR3 DNA: TGTGCCAGCTCAGAGAAACTAGCGGGAGGATACGAGCAGTACTTC

V gene: TRBV7-2
J gene: TRBJ2-5
clone size: NA
D gene: TRBD2
CDR3 protein: CASSLRRGQETQYF
CDR3 DNA: TGTGCCAGCAGCTTACGGCGGGGGCAAGAGACCCAGTACTTC

V gene: TRBV7-3
J gene: TRBJ2-4
clone size: NA
D gene: NA
CDR3 protein: CASSTGDLGSIQYF
CDR3 DNA: TGTGCCAGCAGCACTGGAGACTTGGGTAGCATTCAGTACTTC

V gene: TRBV7-2
J gene: TRBJ2-7
clone size: NA
D gene: TRBD1
CDR3 protein: CASSPTGLVSSYEQYF
CDR3 DNA: TGTGCCAGCAGCCCGACAGGGCTGGTTTCGTCCTACGAGCAGTACTTC

V gene: TRBV6-4
J gene: TRBJ1-4
clone size: NA
D gene: NA
CDR3 protein: CANDVGRYEKLFF
CDR3 DNA: TGTGCCAACGACGTGGGACGGTATGAAAAACTGTTTTTT

V gene: TRBV9
J gene: TRBJ1-1
clone size: NA
D gene: NA
CDR3 protein: CASSVAIGDSNTEAFF
CDR3 DNA: TGTGCCAGCAGCGTAGCGATTGGGGACTCGAACACTGAAGCTTTCTTT

V gene: TRBV6-1
J gene: TRBJ2-5
clone size: NA
D gene: NA
CDR3 protein: CATRRREETQYF
CDR3 DNA: TGTGCCACCCGACGGCGGGAAGAGACCCAGTACTTC

V gene: TRBV2
J gene: TRBJ1-2
clone size: once
D gene: TRBD1
CDR3 protein: CASSRGQVGYGYTF
CDR3 DNA: TGTGCCAGCAGCCGAGGACAGGTTGGATATGGCTACACCTTC

V gene: TRBV18
J gene: TRBJ2-5
clone size: few
D gene: TRBD1
CDR3 protein: CASSTTGGETQYF
CDR3 DNA: TGTGCCAGCTCTACGACAGGGGGAGAGACCCAGTACTTC

V gene: TRBV15
J gene: TRBJ2-2
clone size: NA
D gene: NA
CDR3 protein: CATSPSVYAANTGELFF
CDR3 DNA: TGTGCCACCAGCCCGTCCGTGTATGCCGCGAACACCGGGGAGCTGTTTTTT

V gene: TRBV14
J gene: TRBJ2-7
clone size: NA
D gene: NA
CDR3 protein: CASSQGRASYEQYF
CDR3 DNA: TGTGCCAGCAGCCAAGGCAGGGCTTCCTACGAGCAGTACTTC

V gene: TRBV5-1
J gene: TRBJ2-2
clone size: many
D gene: NA
CDR3 protein: CASSLVRDNTGELFF
CDR3 DNA: TGCGCCAGCAGCTTGGTTAGGGATAACACCGGGGAGCTGTTTTTT

V gene: TRBV11-2
J gene: TRBJ2-7
clone size: NA
D gene: NA
CDR3 protein: CASSLVALYEQYF
CDR3 DNA: TGTGCCAGCAGCTTAGTGGCCCTCTACGAGCAGTACTTC

V gene: TRBV28
J gene: TRBJ1-1
clone size: NA
D gene: NA
CDR3 protein: CASDDRNTEAFF
CDR3 DNA: TGTGCCAGCGACGACCGGAACACTGAAGCTTTCTTT

V gene: TRBV7-8
J gene: TRBJ2-3
clone size: NA
D gene: TRBD2
CDR3 protein: CASSPKNRGLAGMSTDTQYF
CDR3 DNA: TGTGCCAGCAGCCCCAAGAACCGCGGACTAGCGGGGATGAGCACAGATACGCAGTATTTT

V gene: TRBV2
J gene: TRBJ1-1
clone size: few
D gene: NA
CDR3 protein: CASSVSKGGTEAFF
CDR3 DNA: TGTGCCAGCAGTGTTAGTAAGGGAGGCACTGAAGCTTTCTTT

V gene: TRBV5-1
J gene: TRBJ1-5
clone size: once
D gene: NA
CDR3 protein: CASSLTGWGQPQHF
CDR3 DNA: TGCGCCAGCAGCTTAACAGGGTGGGGACAGCCCCAGCATTTT

V gene: TRBV30
J gene: TRBJ1-1
clone size: NA
D gene: NA
CDR3 protein: CAWSVRQEAFF
CDR3 DNA: TGTGCCTGGAGTGTACGACAGGAAGCTTTCTTT